The clone carrying this TCR beta chain was seen at least ten times. The data belong to a study of blood T cells in healthy people across ages. Trimming took off 7 bases at V and 5 bases at J, with 18 bases between the two ends. In germline, CDR1 is SGHDT, CDR2 YYEEEE. The CDR3 has 14 amino acids. A J-beta primer mix and a sample-barcoded 5' primer were used in a second PCR of about 7 to 12 cycles. TCRdb used MiXCR to reprocess the 5' RACE reads, holding one entry per CDR3 protein. This table has more than 550,000 distinct CDR3 sequences, 20% to 25% appearing once. Specimen: blood. The rearrangement links TRBV5-6 to TRBJ2-5; a weak D match, TRBD2 (5 bases). The receptor was isolated from a man between 70 and 80 years old in good health. This CDR3 is CASFSPEGRETQYF. CDR3 sequence (DNA): TGTGCCAGCTTCTCCCCCGAGGGTAGGGAGACCCAGTACTTC. Full variable domain (outside the CDR3, taken from reference TRBV5-6 and TRBJ2-5): DAGVTQSPTHLIKTRGQQVTLRCSPKSGHDTVSWYQQALGQGPQFIFQYYEEEERQRGNFPDRFSGHQFPNYSSELNVNALLLGDSALYLCASFSPEGRETQYFGPGTRLLVL.